The 13 T cell receptor beta chains given below trace back to one sample, sequenced in a study of response to subunit inactivated influenza vaccine. In TCRdb, the RT-PCR reads were re-called with MiXCR into one record per CDR3 protein. Of approximately 530,000 distinct CDR3 sequences listed, approximately 7.6% are singletons. The specimen was PBMCs from blood, collected around 25 months after vaccination. The receptors originated from a man aged 45 to 70 who received an inactivated influenza vaccine.

A few counts support this clonotype. This chain uses TRBV20-1 with TRBJ2-6, with TRBD1 as a possible D gene (6 bases). The germline CDR1 and CDR2 sequences are DFQATT and SNEGSKA (reference sequence). Trimming took 1 base from V and 2 from J, leaving 6 bases between them. CDR3 length: 14 residues. CDR3 protein: CSARGGPGANVLTF. The DNA for the CDR3 is TGCAGTGCTAGAGGGGGGCCTGGGGCCAACGTCCTGACTTTC.

A few counts support this clonotype. The J gene is TRBJ1-3, the V gene TRBV29-1; D is undetermined. Trimming left V 2 bases short and J 0 bases short, with 8 bases between. The length of the CDR3 is 14 residues. Germline V gene data show CDR1 as SQVTM and CDR2 as ANQGSEA. Here the CDR3 reads CSVETGNSGNTIYF. The CDR3, as DNA: TGCAGCGTTGAAACGGGCAACTCTGGAAACACCATATATTTT.

The genes are TRBV3-1 and TRBJ1-2; maybe TRBD1 (5 bases). Germline V gives CDR1 LGHDT, CDR2 YNNKEL (reference sequence). The CDR3 spans 14 residues. V gave up 0 bases and J gave up 8 bases, with 13 bases separating them. The CDR3 is CASSQDGFGGGYTF. Here the CDR3 DNA reads TGTGCCAGCAGCCAAGATGGTTTTGGGGGAGGCTACACCTTC. Complete variable domain (other parts from reference TRBV3-1 and TRBJ1-2): DTAVSQTPKYLVTQMGNDKSIKCEQNLGHDTMYWYKQDSKKFLKIMFSYNNKELIINETVPNRFSPKSPDKAHLNLHINSLELGDSAVYFCASSQDGFGGGYTFGSGTRLTVV.

This clonotype showed up just a few times. V usage is TRBV7-9 and J usage is TRBJ1-2, with 7 bases aligning to TRBD1. The V segment lost 2 bases and the J segment 7 bases; nucleotides outside the gene matches: 7. Germline CDR1 SEHNR, CDR2 FQNEAQ (reference sequence). The CDR3 is 14 residues long. CDR3 residues: CASSLLKGAVGYTF. DNA of the CDR3: TGTGCCAGCAGCTTATTAAAGGGGGCGGTTGGCTACACCTTC.

This clonotype was seen many times. This rearrangement joins TRBV7-8 to TRBJ2-5; weak D call: TRBD2 (6 bases). The CDR3 runs to 14 residues. The germline V gene has CDR1 SGHVS and CDR2 FQNEAQ. Trimming removed 1 base from V and 7 bases from J, with 13 bases in between. CDR3 protein: CASSLERRDGTQYF. The CDR3 bases are TGTGCCAGCAGCTTAGAAAGGAGGGATGGGACCCAGTACTTC. Combining the CDR3 with reference TRBV7-8 and TRBJ2-5 gives the whole variable domain GAGVSQSPRYKVAKRGQDVALRCDPISGHVSLFWYQQALGQGPEFLTYFQNEAQLDKSGLPSDRFFAERPEGSVSTLKIQRTQQEDSAVYLCASSLERRDGTQYFGPGTRLLVL.

This clonotype was detected ten times or more. CDR3 protein: CASSLLAGTNEQFF. The CDR3 region has the DNA TGTGCCAGCAGCTTACTAGCGGGGACCAATGAGCAGTTCTTC. The chain has TRBV7-9 and TRBJ2-1; 9 bases align to TRBD2. The V and J ends lost 2 bases and 6 bases, in that order; junction bases with no gene match: 2. The CDR3 contains 14 residues. Looked up from germline, CDR1 is SEHNR and CDR2 is FQNEAQ (reference sequence).

This clonotype was recorded at least ten times. V usage is TRBV10-3 and J usage is TRBJ2-2; a weak D match, TRBD1 (6 bases). This CDR3 region has 15 residues. Per the germline V gene, CDR1 is ENHRY and CDR2 is SYGVKD. V dropped 6 bases and J dropped 2 bases, with 13 bases sitting between them. CDR3 DNA sequence: TGTGCCATCAGCTTCGACAGGCCAAACACCGGGGAGCTGTTTTTT. Translation gives CAISFDRPNTGELFF.

The chain couples TRBV7-9 to TRBJ2-7; 8 nucleotides line up with TRBD2. This CDR3 is 15 amino acids long. The germline gives CDR1 SEHNR, CDR2 FQNEAQ (reference sequence). After removal of 5 bases from V and 5 bases from J, the junction contained 11 bases not matched to a gene. Here the CDR3 DNA reads TGTGCCAGCAGCCCCAAGCGGGAGAAGACGGACGAGCAGTACTTC. Translation: CASSPKREKTDEQYF.

This clonotype came up a few times. This rearrangement joins TRBV30 to TRBJ2-7; TRBD1 might be the D (5 bases). The germline CDR1 and CDR2 sequences are GTSNPN and SVGIG (reference sequence). V lost 3 bases and J lost 0, with 12 bases in between. The CDR3 extends over 14 amino acids. CDR3 nucleotides: TGTGCCTGGAGACGAAGGGGCTCCTCCTACGAGCAGTACTTC. Its translation is CAWRRRGSSYEQYF.

The V call is TRBV28, the J call TRBJ2-7; D might be TRBD1 (7 bases). The CDR3 loop spans 12 amino acids. The V end lost 7 bases, the J end lost 4 bases, and 11 bases lay between the germline ends. CDR1 and CDR2 (germline): MDHEN, SYDVKM. The CDR3 here is CASKEGAYEQYF. For the CDR3, the DNA is TGTGCCAGCAAGGAGGGGGCTTACGAGCAGTACTTC.

The rearrangement uses TRBV27 and TRBJ1-1; no reliable D call. V was trimmed by 4 bases and J by 5 bases, leaving 11 bases between them. The CDR3 extends over 13 amino acids. CDR1 is MNHEY, CDR2 SMNVEV, per germline (reference sequence). CDR3 coding DNA: TGTGCCAGCAGTTCAGGTCGCGGGACTGAAGCTTTCTTT. This gives the protein CASSSGRGTEAFF.

This rearrangement joins TRBV12-3 or TRBV12-4 to TRBJ2-1; D not resolved. This CDR3 contains 12 residues. V was clipped by 3 bases and J by 4 bases, with 4 bases between them. In nucleotides, the CDR3 is TGTGCCAGCAGTTTCCGATACAATGAGCAGTTCTTC. This sequence encodes CASSFRYNEQFF.

This clonotype was seen a few times. The CDR3 nucleotides read TGTGCCAGCAGCCCTCTTGTGAACGGGGGGGAGAACGAGCAGTACTTC. Translated: CASSPLVNGGENEQYF. The chain has TRBV11-2 and TRBJ2-7; 8 nucleotides line up with TRBD2. The junction had 14 bases not matched to a gene; V was cut back by 5 bases and J by 5 bases. The CDR3 sequence is 16 residues long. Germline V gene data show CDR1 as SGHAT and CDR2 as FQNNGV.